This T cell receptor beta chain derives from a study of blood T cell repertoires in COVID-19. As for the study in general: Sites in the United States, Italy and Spain provided acute and convalescent COVID-19 samples. T cells, B-cell-depleted T cells, or PBMCs provided the cDNA or gDNA that served as material.

With 4 bases removed from V and 8 bases from J, the gap between germline ends came to 11 bases. This CDR3 comprises 13 residues. CDR1 and CDR2 from the germline V gene are LGHNA and YSLEER. As handled by the study authors: Counts of nucleated cells, estimated from reference gene primer amplification, were obtained. Generated by immunoSEQ multiplex PCR, the TCRdb table keeps only in-frame clones and is missing some. D and trimming come from the DNA, and the V and J calls and clone size come from that table. The sample carries fewer than 50,000 clones, roughly 85% recorded once. The specimen sequenced was peripheral blood. The clonotype comes from a human donor in a cohort sampled during active COVID-19. This chain joins TRBV4-3 and TRBJ2-2; unclear D gene. CDR3 protein: CASSRKTGGELFF. CDR3 sequence (DNA): TGCGCCAGCAGCCGGAAGACTGGGGGGGAGCTGTTTTTT.